This TCR beta chain was sequenced for a study of T cell responses to AZD1222 COVID-19 vaccine. J lost 5 bases, V lost 7 bases, and 8 bases had no gene match. Per the germline V gene, CDR1 is MNHEY and CDR2 is SMNVEV (reference sequence). The CDR3 consists of 16 residues. Sequencing used immunoSEQ multiplex PCR; TCRdb keeps in-frame clones, though not all of them. The sample includes some 93,000 clones, roughly 90% of them seen just once. The genes are TRBV27 and TRBJ2-1; 13 bases fit TRBD2. Sequencing used peripheral blood, obtained 28 days after the second AZD1222 dose. This clonotype was sampled from an adult who received the AZD1222 COVID-19 vaccine. CDR3 amino acids: CASTPLGLAGDNEQFF. CDR3 DNA: TGTGCCAGCACCCCACTAGGACTAGCGGGAGACAATGAGCAGTTCTTC.